The 2 T cell receptor beta chains in this list originate from one sample, sequenced in a study of beta chain features in type 1 diabetes. The entirety of the isolated RNA underwent reverse transcription, so expressed TCRB transcripts were sequenced. This table comes from immunoSEQ multiplex PCR, and its TCRdb copy is limited to in-frame clones, with some not included. The data show 120,000 to 150,000 clones, 40% to 60% seen once. The sequenced sample was Tregs from blood. The origin of the receptors is a man between 18 and 29 years old in good health.

In this sample, this clone turned up a few times. The J gene is TRBJ2-5, the V gene TRBV18; TRBD2 aligns across 9 bases. Germline values: CDR1 KGHSH, CDR2 LQKENI. The CDR3 runs to 16 residues. V gave up 3 bases and J gave up 2 bases; unmatched junction bases: 7. CDR3 residues: CASSPRPSGAQETQYF. CDR3 bases: TGTGCCAGCTCACCTAGGCCTAGCGGGGCGCAAGAGACCCAGTACTTC.

This chain's CDR3 is CASRRLQGTNEKLFF. The DNA for the CDR3 is TGTGCCAGCAGGCGCCTACAGGGCACTAATGAAAAACTGTTTTTT. This chain uses TRBV6-4 with TRBJ1-4, with D maybe TRBD1 (6 bases). The CDR3 has 15 amino acids. Germline CDR1 reads MRHNA; CDR2 reads SNTAGT. Deletions cut 6 bases from V and 2 bases from J, with 13 bases between.